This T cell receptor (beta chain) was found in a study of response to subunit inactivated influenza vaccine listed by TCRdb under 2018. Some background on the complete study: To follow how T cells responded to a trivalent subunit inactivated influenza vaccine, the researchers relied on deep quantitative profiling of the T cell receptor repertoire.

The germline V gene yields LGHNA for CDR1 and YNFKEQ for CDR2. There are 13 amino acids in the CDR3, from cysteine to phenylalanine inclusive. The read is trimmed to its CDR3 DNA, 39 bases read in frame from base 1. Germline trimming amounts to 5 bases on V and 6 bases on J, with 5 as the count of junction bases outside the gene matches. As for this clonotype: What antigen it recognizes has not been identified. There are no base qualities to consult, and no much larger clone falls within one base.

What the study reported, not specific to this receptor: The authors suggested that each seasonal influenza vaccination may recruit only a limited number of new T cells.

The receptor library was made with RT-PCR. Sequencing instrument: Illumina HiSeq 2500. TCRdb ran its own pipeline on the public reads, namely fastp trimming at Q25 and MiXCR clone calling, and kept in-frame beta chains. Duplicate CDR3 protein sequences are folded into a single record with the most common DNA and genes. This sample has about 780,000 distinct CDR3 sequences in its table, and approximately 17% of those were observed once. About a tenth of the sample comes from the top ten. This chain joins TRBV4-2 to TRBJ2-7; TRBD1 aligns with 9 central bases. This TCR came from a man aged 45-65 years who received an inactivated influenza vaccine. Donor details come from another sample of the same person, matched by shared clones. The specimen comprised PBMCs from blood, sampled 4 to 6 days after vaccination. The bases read TGTGCCAGCAGCGGGACAGGGTTCCTCGAGCAGTACTTC. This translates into CASSGTGFLEQYF.